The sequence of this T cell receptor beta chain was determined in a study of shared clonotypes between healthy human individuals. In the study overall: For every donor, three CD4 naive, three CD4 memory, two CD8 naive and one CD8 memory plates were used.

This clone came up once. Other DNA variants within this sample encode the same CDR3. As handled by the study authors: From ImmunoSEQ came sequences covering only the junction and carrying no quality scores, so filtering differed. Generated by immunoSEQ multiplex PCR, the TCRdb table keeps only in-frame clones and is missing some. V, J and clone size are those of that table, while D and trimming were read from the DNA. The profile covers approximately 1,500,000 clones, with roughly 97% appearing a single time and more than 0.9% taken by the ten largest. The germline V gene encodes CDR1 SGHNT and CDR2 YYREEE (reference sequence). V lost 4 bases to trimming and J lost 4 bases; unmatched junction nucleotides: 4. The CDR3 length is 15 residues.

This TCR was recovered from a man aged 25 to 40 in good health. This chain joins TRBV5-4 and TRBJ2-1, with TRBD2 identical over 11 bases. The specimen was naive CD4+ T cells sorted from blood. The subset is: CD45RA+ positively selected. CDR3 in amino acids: CASSPGLADYNEQFF. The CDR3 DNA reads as TGTGCCAGCAGCCCGGGACTAGCGGATTACAATGAGCAGTTCTTC.